This passage covers 27 T cell receptor beta chains from one sample sequenced in a study of cytomegalovirus exposure and HLA in healthy donors. It was with 60 Vbeta and 13 Jbeta primers that the PCR ran. Only in-frame clones appear in the TCRdb table, and some are missing; sequencing was by immunoSEQ multiplex PCR. The table lists 100,000 to 150,000 clones, 8% to 9.5% of them singletons, with 5% to 7% in the top ten. Sequencing was done on a sample of PBMCs. The receptors originated from a man aged 35-49 years in good health and CMV-seronegative.

This clone was observed a handful of times. The rearrangement joins TRBV7-2 to TRBJ2-7; no firm D call. This CDR3 contains 13 residues. Per germline, CDR1 SGHTA and CDR2 FQGNSA. V gave up 1 base and J gave up 3 bases, with 7 bases separating them. Here the CDR3 DNA reads TGTGCCAGCAGCTTAGTCTCTAACTACGAGCAGTACTTC. Translation gives CASSLVSNYEQYF.

The chain couples TRBV6-5 to TRBJ1-3, with unresolved D. This CDR3 comprises 14 residues. Between the trimmed V and J ends, which lost 4 bases and 7 bases, there was a span of 14 bases. CDR1 is MNHEY and CDR2 is SVGAGI in the germline V gene. The CDR3 loop is CASSFGRGGNTIYF. DNA for the CDR3: TGTGCCAGCAGTTTCGGCCGGGGTGGGAACACCATATATTTT.

This clone was seen only a few times. The rearrangement joins TRBV29-1 to TRBJ1-1, with TRBD1 matching 7 bases. This CDR3 region has 12 residues. V gave up 4 bases and J gave up 3 bases; unmatched junction bases: 2. Germline V gene sequence: CDR1 SQVTM, CDR2 ANQGSEA. CDR3: CSVGQGYTEAFF. The CDR3 nucleotides are TGCAGCGTTGGACAGGGATACACTGAAGCTTTCTTT.

This rearrangement joins TRBV27 to TRBJ1-2, with 7 bases fitting TRBD1. Germline V gene lookup returns CDR1 MNHEY and CDR2 SMNVEV (reference sequence). The CDR3 contains 15 residues. V gave up 5 bases and J gave up 4 bases; unmatched junction bases: 10. CDR3 nucleotides: TGTGCCAGCAGTCCCCAGGACAGGTCTAGCTATGGCTACACCTTC. Its translation is CASSPQDRSSYGYTF.

The table lists this clone with a count of one. This chain joins TRBV5-3 and TRBJ2-3; possible D gene TRBD2, 7 bases. TRBV5-3 is assigned to the ORF class and has an uncertain function. CDR3 length: 16 residues. Trimming shortened V by 4 bases and J by 5 bases, and 20 bases separated the two germline ends. The CDR3: CARSPLRRGLLDTQYF. The CDR3 DNA sequence: TGTGCCAGAAGCCCCTTGAGGCGGGGGCTCTTAGATACGCAGTATTTT.

Here the CDR3 DNA reads TGCGCCAGCAGGGACACGTCGGTCACCGGGGAGCTGTTTTTT. This sequence encodes CASRDTSVTGELFF. The chain combines TRBV5-1 with TRBJ2-2; D may be TRBD1 (5 bases). Germline V gives CDR1 SGHRS, CDR2 YFSETQ. V shed 5 bases and J shed 4 bases, with 12 bases lying between them. CDR3 size: 14 residues.

This clone appeared a few times. The V and J genes are TRBV2 and TRBJ1-2; 7 bases map to TRBD1. V lost 4 bases and J lost 8; bases outside the gene matches: 4. There are 12 residues in the CDR3. Germline CDR1 reads SNHLY; CDR2 reads FYNNEI. CDR3 amino acids: CASSGTGSGYTF. The CDR3 DNA is TGTGCCAGCAGTGGGACAGGCTCGGGCTACACCTTC.

The chain recombines TRBV19 with TRBJ2-3; the D gene is possibly TRBD2 (5 bases). The CDR3 sequence is 13 residues long. Trimming took 3 bases from V and 4 from J, leaving 8 bases between them. CDR1 LNHDA and CDR2 SQIVND come from the germline V gene (reference sequence). CDR3 sequence (DNA): TGTGCCAGTAGTATGCGGGTAGCAGATACGCAGTATTTT. It codes for CASSMRVADTQYF.

Only a few counts were recorded for this clone. This chain's CDR3 is CASSSTGTHEQYF. The CDR3 coding sequence is TGTGCCAGCAGTTCCACAGGGACCCACGAGCAGTACTTC. J is TRBJ2-7 and V is TRBV6-6; possibly TRBD1 for D (6 bases). CDR1 MNHNY and CDR2 SVGAGI come from the germline V gene (reference sequence). This CDR3 comprises 13 residues. Trimming pared 4 bases from V and 5 bases from J, leaving 12 bases between.

This clone was picked up a small number of times. The gene calls are TRBV6-5 and TRBJ1-2; D gene uncertain. Trimming shortened V by 7 bases and J by 4 bases, and 16 bases separated the two germline ends. Germline CDR1 MNHEY, CDR2 SVGAGI. The CDR3 runs to 14 residues. The CDR3 region has the DNA TGTGCCAGCAAAAGCGAGAGGGAATCCTATGGCTACACCTTC. Encoded protein: CASKSERESYGYTF.

This clone was detected ten times or more. This rearrangement joins TRBV25-1 to TRBJ2-1; TRBD2 might be the D (5 bases). The CDR3 is 16 amino acids. V lost 3 bases, J lost 7 bases, and 19 bases lay in between. Germline values: CDR1 MGHDK, CDR2 SYGVNS. In DNA, the CDR3 is TGTGCCAGCAGTGACGGACTTCCCCCCCCCACTAATGAGCAGTTCTTC. Its protein is CASSDGLPPPTNEQFF.

A few counts support this clone. The chain carries TRBV30 and TRBJ1-4; the D is unclear. This CDR3 is built from 13 residues. With 3 bases removed from V and 8 bases from J, the gap between germline ends came to 13 bases. CDR1 and CDR2 from the germline V gene are GTSNPN and SVGIG (reference sequence). The CDR3 nucleotides are TGTGCCTGGAGCGGCGGCGGTGGGGAAAAACTGTTTTTT. This sequence encodes CAWSGGGGEKLFF.

The rearrangement links TRBV7-2 to TRBJ2-7; a possible D gene is TRBD2 (5 bases). Trimming pared 1 base from V and 3 bases from J, leaving 10 bases between. CDR3 size: 14 residues. The V gene's germline CDR1 is SGHTA and CDR2 FQGNSA. CDR3 loop: CASSLGGLLYEQYF. The CDR3 coding sequence is TGTGCCAGCAGCTTAGGCGGACTTCTCTACGAGCAGTACTTC.

CDR3 DNA sequence: TGTGCCAGCAGCGTAGGGAGCAGCCCTATGGGAAAACTGTTTTTT. This gives the protein CASSVGSSPMGKLFF. The chain joins TRBV9 to TRBJ1-4; D gene uncertain. Per germline, CDR1 SGDLS and CDR2 YYNGEE. V was shortened by 0 bases and J by 10 bases, with 16 bases between the two germline ends. The CDR3 consists of 15 residues.

This clone was seen more than once but under ten times. The gene calls are TRBV2 and TRBJ1-1; TRBD1 aligns across 10 bases. V shed 6 bases, J shed 1 base, and the junction held 5 bases outside the gene matches. This CDR3 is 15 amino acids long. Germline CDR1 is SNHLY and CDR2 is FYNNEI. This chain's CDR3 is CASSSDRGPNTEAFF. The CDR3 nucleotides are TGTGCCAGCAGCTCAGACAGGGGGCCGAACACTGAAGCTTTCTTT.

This clone was counted between two and nine times. The chain links TRBV5-8 to TRBJ1-2; perhaps TRBD1 as D (5 bases). This CDR3 contains 13 residues. V was shortened by 0 bases and J by 4 bases, with 7 bases between the two germline ends. Germline V gives CDR1 SGHTS, CDR2 YDEGEE. The CDR3 coding sequence is TGTGCCAGCAGCTTGGCAGGGATCTATGGCTACACCTTC. It specifies CASSLAGIYGYTF.

Comment on this clone: Its ends do not fully match the called genes, so a read error is possible. The genes are TRBV7-9 and TRBJ2-5, with D possibly matching TRBD2 (5 bases). The CDR3 length is 16 residues. Germline V CDR1 and CDR2: SEHNR, FQNEAQ (reference sequence). As DNA, the CDR3 is TGTGCCAGCAGCTTCTCGGGGTTCCGGTACCAAGAGGCCCAGTACTTC. It is translated as CASSFSGFRYQEAQYF.

This clone occurred a few times. The chain is built from TRBV5-1 and TRBJ2-1; tentative D call: TRBD1 (6 bases). This CDR3 is built from 16 residues. Germline V lookup: CDR1 SGHRS, CDR2 YFSETQ. V was trimmed by 0 bases and J by 5 bases, leaving 15 bases between them. CDR3 region: CASSLALRGRNNEQFF. The CDR3 region has the DNA TGCGCCAGCAGCTTGGCCTTAAGGGGGAGAAACAATGAGCAGTTCTTC.

This clone was counted only a few times. The chain combines TRBV5-4 with TRBJ1-1; a possible D gene is TRBD1 (5 bases). Trimming left V 2 bases short and J 5 bases short, with 13 bases between. CDR1 and CDR2 from the germline V gene are SGHNT and YYREEE (reference sequence). The CDR3 extends over 14 amino acids. This CDR3 reads CASSLYGGETEAFF. Here the CDR3 DNA reads TGTGCCAGCAGCTTATACGGGGGGGAAACTGAAGCTTTCTTT.

This clone was seen a handful of times. This chain connects TRBV6-1 to TRBJ2-2; D is possibly TRBD1 (7 bases). This CDR3 is built from 14 residues. Trimming pared 6 bases from V and 4 bases from J, leaving 12 bases between. The germline V gene encodes CDR1 MNHNS and CDR2 SASEGT. The CDR3 coding sequence is TGTGCCAGCAGAGCAGGGGGGAGCACCGGGGAGCTGTTTTTT. Translating it yields CASRAGGSTGELFF.

This chain connects TRBV19 to TRBJ2-2; 8 bases agree with TRBD1. The J segment lost 3 bases and the V segment lost 7 bases, leaving 4 bases of the junction unmatched. The CDR3 runs to 14 residues. The germline V gene encodes CDR1 LNHDA and CDR2 SQIVND (reference sequence). The CDR3 coding sequence is TGTGCCAGTATGCAGGGGGCGGACACCGGGGAGCTGTTTTTT. Amino acid sequence: CASMQGADTGELFF.

This chain joins TRBV27 and TRBJ2-3, with TRBD2 matching over 13 bases. V trimming: 7 bases; J trimming: 4 bases; junction bases outside the gene matches: 11. Germline V CDR1 and CDR2: MNHEY, SMNVEV (reference sequence). The CDR3 contains 17 residues. DNA of the CDR3: TGTGCCAGCACCCCACGGACTAGCGGGGGAGTGGCAGATACGCAGTATTTT. Residues: CASTPRTSGGVADTQYF.

This clone was counted between two and nine times. This rearrangement joins TRBV9 to TRBJ2-1, with TRBD1 as a possible D gene (5 bases). The germline V and J ends were trimmed by 0 bases and 5 bases, with 15 bases remaining between them. CDR3 length: 16 residues. The germline CDR1 and CDR2 sequences are SGDLS and YYNGEE. The CDR3 nucleotides read TGTGCCAGCAGCGTAGCGTTCTGGGGCCGGGACAATGAGCAGTTCTTC. It specifies CASSVAFWGRDNEQFF.

This clone has a handful of counts. The chain joins TRBV7-2 to TRBJ1-2; 12 nucleotides agree with TRBD1. The CDR3 has 14 amino acids. From germline, CDR1 is SGHTA and CDR2 FQGNSA. Trimming at V came to 6 bases and at J to 5 bases, leaving 4 bases not matched to a gene. The CDR3 region is CASRGQGAKYGYTF. Here the CDR3 DNA reads TGTGCCAGCAGGGGACAGGGGGCAAAATATGGCTACACCTTC.

The CDR3 loop reads CASSVSNRGIDYEQYF. As DNA, the CDR3 is TGTGCCAGCAGTGTGTCCAACAGGGGAATTGACTACGAGCAGTACTTC. The chain recombines TRBV6-1 with TRBJ2-7; 7 bases match TRBD1. The CDR3 is 16 amino acids. After removal of 4 bases from V and 3 bases from J, the junction contained 12 bases not matched to a gene. CDR1 and CDR2 from the germline V gene are MNHNS and SASEGT.

The CDR3 loop reads CASTRVGLAGRDEEQFF. The CDR3 nucleotides are TGCGCCAGCACCAGAGTCGGACTAGCGGGGCGGGACGAAGAGCAGTTCTTC. The genes are TRBV5-1 and TRBJ2-1; TRBD2 agrees at 12 bases. V dropped 6 bases and J dropped 10; count of bases not matched to a gene: 17. Germline-derived CDR1 and CDR2 are SGHRS and YFSETQ. This CDR3 comprises 17 residues.

This clone was counted between two and nine times. The chain combines TRBV6-6 with TRBJ1-5, with TRBD1 identical over 10 bases. CDR3 length equals 15 residues. The germline gives CDR1 MNHNY, CDR2 SVGAGI (reference sequence). Trimming cost V 2 bases and J 7 bases; bases outside gene matches: 5. CDR3 sequence: CASSYTGQGWQPQHF. The DNA for the CDR3 is TGTGCCAGCAGTTACACGGGACAGGGGTGGCAGCCCCAGCATTTT.